This T cell receptor beta chain was recorded in a study of response to subunit inactivated influenza vaccine. TCRdb fed the RT-PCR reads into MiXCR, producing one record per CDR3 protein. The sample holds under 800,000 distinct CDR3 sequences; approximately 15% are singletons and the top ten take 5.5% to 7%. This clonotype was observed at least ten times. Its specificity is unknown. Germline lookup yields CDR1 SEHNR and CDR2 FQNEAQ (reference sequence). The CDR3 consists of 14 residues. The germline V and J ends were trimmed by 5 bases and 5 bases, with 13 bases remaining between them. Whole-study results and caveats: T cells newly recruited by each seasonal influenza vaccination are few, the authors suggested.

The receptor was derived from a man aged 45-65 years who received an inactivated influenza vaccine. This chain joins TRBV7-9 and TRBJ2-1; possible D gene TRBD2, 5 bases. The source was PBMCs from blood, collected about 14 days before vaccination. Here the CDR3 DNA reads TGTGCCAGCAGCCGGGTCCTGGGAGACAATGAGCAGTTCTTC. Its protein is CASSRVLGDNEQFF.